This T cell receptor (beta chain) is from a study of blood T cell repertoires in COVID-19. Study-level background: Acute and convalescent COVID-19 specimens originated in the United States, Italy and Spain. T cells, B-cell-depleted T cells, or PBMCs supplied cDNA or gDNA.

Germline CDR1 is KGHSH and CDR2 is LQKENI. V lost 2 bases and J lost 6, with 8 bases in between. This CDR3 region has 13 residues. In the original workflow: Estimated nucleated cell counts came from reference gene primer amplification. TCRdb keeps only in-frame clones here, not all; method: immunoSEQ multiplex PCR. Clone size and the V and J calls come from that table; the DNA yielded D and trimming. This table holds nearly 250,000 clones, about 80% found once. The chain joins TRBV18 to TRBJ2-1; no reliable D call. The material sequenced was peripheral blood. This sequence originates from an elderly woman with acute or convalescent COVID-19. This CDR3 is CASSPGLVNEQFF. The CDR3 region has the DNA TGTGCCAGCTCACCAGGCTTGGTCAATGAGCAGTTCTTC. The full variable domain, its missing parts supplied by reference TRBV18 and TRBJ2-1, is NAGVMQNPRHLVRRRGQEARLRCSPMKGHSHVYWYRQLPEEGLKFMVYLQKENIIDESGMPKERFSAEFPKEGPSILRIQQVVRGDSAAYFCASSPGLVNEQFFGPGTRLTVL.